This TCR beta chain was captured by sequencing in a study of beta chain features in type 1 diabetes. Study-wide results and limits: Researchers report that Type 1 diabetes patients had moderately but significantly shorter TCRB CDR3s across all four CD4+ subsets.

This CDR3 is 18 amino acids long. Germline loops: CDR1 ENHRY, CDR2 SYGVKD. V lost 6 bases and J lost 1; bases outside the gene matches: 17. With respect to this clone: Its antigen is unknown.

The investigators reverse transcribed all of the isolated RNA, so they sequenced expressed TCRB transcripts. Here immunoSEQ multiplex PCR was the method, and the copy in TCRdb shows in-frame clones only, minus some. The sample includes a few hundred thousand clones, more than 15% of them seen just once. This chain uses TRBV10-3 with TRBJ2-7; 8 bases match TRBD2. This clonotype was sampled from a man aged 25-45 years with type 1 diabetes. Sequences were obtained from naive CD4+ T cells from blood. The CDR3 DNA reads TGTGCCATCAGCCATACGGGAGGGCGCCTTTCGGGATCCTACGAGCAGTACTTC. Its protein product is CAISHTGGRLSGSYEQYF.